The entry that follows covers one TCR beta chain sequence. The data belong to a study of control samples from healthy donors and cancer patients. The CDR3 is made up of 15 amino acids. CDR1 and CDR2 from the germline V gene are SEHNR and FQNEAQ (reference sequence). Deletions cut 1 base from V and 4 bases from J, with 11 bases between. Using immunoSEQ multiplex PCR, the repertoire was profiled, and TCRdb retains in-frame clones only, with some absent. The sample yields roughly 49,000 clones, about 90% seen once. Sequencing input: PBMCs. The chain employs TRBV7-9 and TRBJ2-1, with TRBD1 as a possible D gene (6 bases). The source of this sequence is a man in his fifties or sixties with head and neck cancer. In nucleotides, the CDR3 is TGTGCCAGCAGCTTAGGGCAGGGGTTATACAATGAGCAGTTCTTC. Translating gives CASSLGQGLYNEQFF.